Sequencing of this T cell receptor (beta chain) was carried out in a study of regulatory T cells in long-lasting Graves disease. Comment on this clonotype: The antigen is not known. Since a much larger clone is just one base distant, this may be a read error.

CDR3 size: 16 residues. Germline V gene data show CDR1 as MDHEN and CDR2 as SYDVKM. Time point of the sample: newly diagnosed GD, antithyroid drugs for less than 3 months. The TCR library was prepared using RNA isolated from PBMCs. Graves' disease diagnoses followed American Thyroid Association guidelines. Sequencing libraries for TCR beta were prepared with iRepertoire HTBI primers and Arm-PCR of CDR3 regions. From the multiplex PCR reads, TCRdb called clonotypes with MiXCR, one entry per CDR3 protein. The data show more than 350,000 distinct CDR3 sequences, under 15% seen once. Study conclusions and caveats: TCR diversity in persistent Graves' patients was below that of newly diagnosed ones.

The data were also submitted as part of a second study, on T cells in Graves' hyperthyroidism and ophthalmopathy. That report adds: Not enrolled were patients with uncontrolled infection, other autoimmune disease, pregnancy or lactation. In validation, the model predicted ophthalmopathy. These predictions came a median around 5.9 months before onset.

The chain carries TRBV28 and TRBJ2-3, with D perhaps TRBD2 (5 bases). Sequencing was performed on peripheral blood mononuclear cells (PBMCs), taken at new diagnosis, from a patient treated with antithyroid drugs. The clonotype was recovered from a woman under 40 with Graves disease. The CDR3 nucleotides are TGTGCCAGCAGTTTATGGGCCGAGGGTGGCACAGATACGCGGTATTTT. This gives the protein CASSLWAEGGTDTRYF.